This T cell receptor beta chain originates from a study of cytomegalovirus exposure and HLA in healthy donors. Study-level points and caveats: An analysis done earlier found most TCR beta V segments productive about 87% or about 30% of the time. As a later analysis revealed, the rate of TCR association differed by HLA locus, with DRB1 most and HLA-C fewest.

This clone was seen only a few times. Its antigen is as yet unknown. 13 Jbeta primers and 60 Vbeta primers were used for the PCR. Method: immunoSEQ multiplex PCR; TCRdb's copy keeps in-frame clones and lacks some. The repertoire includes around 200,000 clones, 70% to 85% of them detected once, and about 0.58% sits in the top ten. The length of the CDR3 is 13 residues. Trimming took off 8 bases at V and 0 bases at J, with 5 bases between the two ends. CDR1 is SEHNR and CDR2 is FQNEAQ in the germline V gene (reference sequence). The sample comprised PBMCs. The TCR was taken from a woman aged 35 to 49 in good health and CMV-seronegative. The chain combines TRBV7-9 with TRBJ2-6; D gene ambiguous. The CDR3, as DNA: TGTGCCAGCGTCAGCTCTGGGGCCAACGTCCTGACTTTC. Its translation is CASVSSGANVLTF. Variable domain in full (rest from reference TRBV7-9 and TRBJ2-6): DTGVSQNPRHKITKRGQNVTFRCDPISEHNRLYWYRQTLGQGPEFLTYFQNEAQLEKSRLLSDRFSAERPKGSFSTLEIQRTEQGDSAMYLCASVSSGANVLTFGAGSRLTVL.